This T cell receptor beta chain was identified during a study of response to subunit inactivated influenza vaccine. One entry per CDR3 protein, called by TCRdb with MiXCR from the RT-PCR reads. The sample records fewer than 550,000 distinct CDR3 sequences, roughly 25% being singletons. Study-level results: Seasonal influenza vaccination, on each occasion, was suggested by the authors to recruit few new T cells.

This clonotype was observed a few times. Its antigen is still unknown. V lost 1 base and J lost 0, with 16 bases in between. The CDR3 extends over 17 amino acids. The V gene's germline CDR1 is SGHRS and CDR2 YFSETQ. Sequenced here: CD4+ T cells sorted from PBMCs, sampled 4 to 6 days after vaccination. The clonotype originates from a man aged 50 or older who received an inactivated influenza vaccine. The gene calls are TRBV5-1 and TRBJ1-2; D may be TRBD1 (6 bases). The CDR3 here is CASSLRIGTPTNYGYTF. CDR3 coding DNA: TGCGCCAGCAGCTTGCGAATCGGGACACCGACTAACTATGGCTACACCTTC.